Listed below are T cell receptor beta chains from one sample, sequenced in a study of PD-L1 blockade in urothelial cancer. The table came from immunoSEQ multiplex PCR; TCRdb's copy has only in-frame clones and leaves some out. The repertoire includes 40,000 to 50,000 clones, around 80% of them detected once, and approximately 2.9% sits in the top ten. The sample consisted of PBMCs, taken around atezolizumab (anti-PD-L1) treatment. The source is a man in his 70s with urothelial cancer. Each CDR3 is given with its conserved first and last residue. The D gene is left open where the match is weak. Only some rows state a clone size, as once, few, many or a class for expanded clones.

size	D	V	J	DNA	CDR3
-	TRBD2	TRBV18	TRBJ2-1	TGTGCCAGCTCACCATTTCTAGCGGGAGCCTACAATGAGCAGTTCTTC	CASSPFLAGAYNEQFF
-	-	TRBV28	TRBJ1-2	TGTGCCAGCAGTTTAGATGGGGTTGGGGCCACCCTCCTTTTC	CASSLDGVGATLLF
-	TRBD1	TRBV5-1	TRBJ2-7	TGCGCCAGCAGCCCCCCGGACAGGGGCGAAGAGCAGTACTTC	CASSPPDRGEEQYF
-	-	TRBV19	TRBJ1-5	TGTGCCAGTAGTTCATCAGCGAATCAGCCCCAGCATTTT	CASSSSANQPQHF
few	TRBD1	TRBV30	TRBJ1-2	TGTGCCTGGAGGGGACAGGGGAACTATGGCTACACCTTC	CAWRGQGNYGYTF
-	TRBD1	TRBV19	TRBJ2-2	TGTGCCAGTAGGGACAGGGGGTACACCGGGGAGCTGTTTTTT	CASRDRGYTGELFF
-	TRBD1	TRBV19	TRBJ2-7	TGTGCCAGTAGTATAGTAGAGGGGGCCTGGGACGAGCAGTACTTC	CASSIVEGAWDEQYF
-	-	TRBV30	TRBJ2-2	TGTGCCTGGAGTGTAATTTTGGGGGGGGCCGGCACCGGGGAGCTGTTTTTT	CAWSVILGGAGTGELFF
-	-	TRBV7-2	TRBJ1-2	TGTGCCAGCAGCTTCGGGGACTATGGCTACACCTTC	CASSFGDYGYTF
-	-	TRBV6-1	TRBJ2-7	TGTGCCAGCAGTGAAGGGCCCAACAGGGCCCCGACCTACGAGCAGTACTTC	CASSEGPNRAPTYEQYF
-	TRBD2	TRBV6-5	TRBJ2-2	TGTGCCAGCAGTTATGGGGGGGGAGGCACCGGGGAGCTGTTTTTT	CASSYGGGGTGELFF
-	-	TRBV4-3	TRBJ2-7	TGCGCCAGCAGCCAAGTTCAGGCTCCATCCTACGAGCAGTACTTC	CASSQVQAPSYEQYF
-	TRBD1	TRBV6-5	TRBJ1-4	TGTGCCAGCAGTTATAACTCTGACAGGGGGGGAAAACTGTTTTTT	CASSYNSDRGGKLFF
-	-	TRBV29-1	TRBJ2-3	TGCAGCGTTGTTGGGACGGGGGAGAGCACAGATACGCAGTATTTT	CSVVGTGESTDTQYF